This T cell receptor (beta chain) emerged from a study of T cell responses to AZD1222 COVID-19 vaccine. General observations from the study: There were repertoire samples only from the period after the peak T cell response. Targets within unmutated variant regions were reportedly found for nearly half of spike-specific TCRs. Rises in breadth and depth of Spike-specific TCRs came after two AZD1222 doses. Among vaccine-associated CD4 TCRs, coverage spanned spike, with dominance at 160-218 and 743-854.

From germline, CDR1 is SGHNT and CDR2 YENEEA. V gave up 0 bases and J gave up 6 bases, with 6 bases separating them. The CDR3 consists of 13 residues. This table comes from immunoSEQ multiplex PCR, and its TCRdb copy is limited to in-frame clones, with some not included. The top ten hold approximately 1.9% of the sample, which has more than 150,000 clones, around 90% seen once. Turning to this clone: Its antigen is not identified.

The source material was peripheral blood, sampled 28 days after the second AZD1222 dose. J is TRBJ2-1 and V is TRBV11-3; a weak D match, TRBD2 (6 bases). This receptor was taken from an adult who received the AZD1222 COVID-19 vaccine. CDR3 in amino acids: CASSLELANEQFF. CDR3 in DNA: TGTGCCAGCAGCTTAGAACTAGCCAATGAGCAGTTCTTC.